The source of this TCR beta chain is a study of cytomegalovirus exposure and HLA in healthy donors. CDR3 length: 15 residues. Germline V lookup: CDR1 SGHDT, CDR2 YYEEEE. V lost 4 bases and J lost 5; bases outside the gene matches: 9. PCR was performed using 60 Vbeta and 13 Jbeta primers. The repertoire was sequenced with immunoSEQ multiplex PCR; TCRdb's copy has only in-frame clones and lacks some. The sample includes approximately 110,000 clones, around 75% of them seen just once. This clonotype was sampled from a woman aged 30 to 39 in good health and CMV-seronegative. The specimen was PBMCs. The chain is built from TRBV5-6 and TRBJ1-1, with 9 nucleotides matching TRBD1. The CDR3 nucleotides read TGTGCCAGCAGCATCCGGGACAGGGTCTTGACTGAAGCTTTCTTT. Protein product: CASSIRDRVLTEAFF.